The next 8 T cell receptor beta chains were all read from a single sample in a study of T cells in Graves' hyperthyroidism and ophthalmopathy. RNA transcripts yielded amplified TCR beta CDR3 regions. HTBI primers were employed in a first-round RT-PCR of the TCR CDR3. TCRdb redid the calling of the multiplex PCR reads with MiXCR, one entry per CDR3 protein. This sample has over 500,000 distinct CDR3 sequences, with about 15% found just once. Input material: blood. These receptors all stem from a woman aged 40 to 49 with Graves' hyperthyroidism.

The rearrangement links TRBV7-6 to TRBJ2-7, with D unclear. Germline CDR1 and CDR2: SGHVS and FNYEAQ. Deletions cut 2 bases from V and 6 bases from J, with 14 bases between. The CDR3 length is 14 residues. CDR3 DNA: TGTGCCAGCAGCTTAATGGTAGGGCTAAGCGAGCAGTACTTC. Protein product: CASSLMVGLSEQYF.

The chain employs TRBV11-2 and TRBJ2-5, with 7 positions matching TRBD2. Germline CDR1 is SGHAT and CDR2 is FQNNGV. The CDR3 is 18 residues long. J lost 4 bases, V lost 0 bases, and 14 bases had no gene match. The CDR3: CASSLDSTASGIRETQYF. The DNA for the CDR3 is TGTGCCAGCAGCTTAGATAGTACGGCTAGCGGAATTCGAGAGACCCAGTACTTC.

This clonotype was picked up many times. V usage is TRBV6-1 and J usage is TRBJ2-5; D may correspond to TRBD1 or TRBD2 (5 bases each). V lost 6 bases to trimming and J lost 5 bases, with 22 bases between them. CDR3 length equals 16 residues. The germline V gene has CDR1 MNHNS and CDR2 SASEGT. CDR3 sequence reads: CASSLLAGTQTETQYF. The CDR3 region has the DNA TGTGCCAGCAGCCTCCTAGCCGGGACCCAGACGGAGACCCAGTACTTC.

This clonotype was seen repeatedly, ten times or more. The chain uses TRBV28 and TRBJ2-3, with 9 bases aligning to TRBD2. The CDR3 spans 16 residues. Looked up from germline, CDR1 is MDHEN and CDR2 is SYDVKM. Trimming removed 4 bases from V and 1 base from J; junction bases left unmatched: 6. CDR3 DNA: TGTGCCAGCAGTTCCTCGGGACTAGCAGGCACAGATACGCAGTATTTT. Protein: CASSSSGLAGTDTQYF.

For this clonotype: Compared with germline, one end of the junction differs, possibly owing to a read error. This chain links TRBV28 with TRBJ1-5, with D perhaps matching TRBD1 (5 bases). This CDR3 is 14 amino acids long. Germline CDR1 reads MDHEN; CDR2 reads SYDVKM. The CDR3: CAGSLTGGNQPQHF. DNA for the CDR3: TGTGCCGGCAGTTTAACGGGGGGCAATCAGCCCCAGCATTTT.

This clonotype was picked up many times. This chain joins TRBV6-1 and TRBJ2-7; no clear D gene. The CDR3 has 14 amino acids. Germline CDR1 and CDR2: MNHNS and SASEGT. V lost 3 bases to trimming and J lost 4 bases, with 13 bases between them. The chain's CDR3 is CASSDRARPYEQYF. In DNA form, the CDR3 reads TGTGCCAGCAGTGACCGGGCTCGACCTTACGAGCAGTACTTC.

The genes are TRBV9 and TRBJ2-7, with 7 bases lining up with TRBD2. Trimming at V came to 0 bases and at J to 4 bases, leaving 7 bases not matched to a gene. This CDR3 contains 15 residues. The V gene's germline CDR1 is SGDLS and CDR2 YYNGEE. The CDR3 DNA is TGTGCCAGCAGCGTAGGACTAGCCGTCGTATACGAGCAGTACTTC. This translates into CASSVGLAVVYEQYF. The full variable domain, in which reference TRBV9 and TRBJ2-7 provide the parts outside the CDR3, is DSGVTQTPKHLITATGQRVTLRCSPRSGDLSVYWYQQSLDQGLQFLIQYYNGEERAKGNILERFSAQQFPDLHSELNLSSLELGDSALYFCASSVGLAVVYEQYFGPGTRLTVT.

This clonotype was counted at least ten times. The CDR3 DNA reads TGTGCCAGTAGTCCGCAACTAACCAGGGGATATAGCAATCAGCCCCAGCATTTT. This translates into CASSPQLTRGYSNQPQHF. V is TRBV19 and J is TRBJ1-5, with D possibly being TRBD1 (6 bases). The CDR3 spans 18 residues. Looked up from germline, CDR1 is LNHDA and CDR2 is SQIVND (reference sequence). V gave up 5 bases and J gave up 0 bases, with 20 bases separating them.